Following are 19 T cell receptor beta chains from one sample sequenced in a study of cytomegalovirus exposure and HLA in healthy donors. Sequencing used immunoSEQ multiplex PCR; TCRdb keeps in-frame clones, though not all of them. The data hold about 180,000 clones, with roughly 86% observed a single time. Sequenced input: PBMCs. Receptor source: a man aged 18 to 30 in good health and CMV-seropositive.

The rearrangement joins TRBV19 to TRBJ1-5; D gene ambiguous. Germline CDR1 is LNHDA and CDR2 is SQIVND (reference sequence). This CDR3 comprises 15 residues. Trimming cost V 3 bases and J 2 bases, with 11 bases left between them. CDR3 in amino acids: CASSMAGWGNQPQHF. The CDR3, as DNA: TGTGCCAGTAGTATGGCGGGATGGGGCAATCAGCCCCAGCATTTT.

This clone was picked up one time. The chain uses TRBV19 and TRBJ1-2; 9 nucleotides agree with TRBD1. V shed 7 bases and J 5 bases; nucleotides not matched to a gene: 11. There are 15 residues in the CDR3. Germline V gene data show CDR1 as LNHDA and CDR2 as SQIVND (reference sequence). DNA for the CDR3: TGTGCCAGTACCTCAGACAGGGGGTCGGGGTATGGCTACACCTTC. Translating gives CASTSDRGSGYGYTF.

The chain joins TRBV6-4 to TRBJ1-1, with a possible D match to TRBD1 (6 bases). This CDR3 is 14 amino acids long. Germline V gene sequence: CDR1 MRHNA, CDR2 SNTAGT. The V end was cut by 3 bases, the J end by 1 base, with 9 bases between. The CDR3 region has the DNA TGTGCCAGCAGTGAACCGGGACAGAACACTGAAGCTTTCTTT. This codes for CASSEPGQNTEAFF.

The chain uses TRBV30 and TRBJ1-5; the D gene is possibly TRBD1 (5 bases). Trimming cost V 2 bases and J 5 bases, with 13 bases left between them. The CDR3 is 14 amino acids. CDR1 and CDR2 (germline): GTSNPN, SVGIG (reference sequence). The chain's CDR3 is CAWSPIDSYQPQHF. CDR3 in DNA: TGTGCCTGGAGTCCTATAGACAGTTATCAGCCCCAGCATTTT.

The rearrangement links TRBV5-5 to TRBJ1-2; perhaps TRBD1 as D (6 bases). Looked up from germline, CDR1 is SGHKS and CDR2 is YYEKEE (reference sequence). Trimming cost V 4 bases and J 6 bases, with 13 bases left between them. This CDR3 spans 13 amino acids. As DNA, the CDR3 is TGTGCCAGCAGCGACAGGAGTGGAGATGGCTACACCTTC. Its translation is CASSDRSGDGYTF.

This clone was picked up a small number of times. The gene calls are TRBV27 and TRBJ1-2; the D gene is possibly TRBD1 (5 bases). CDR1 and CDR2 from the germline V gene are MNHEY and SMNVEV (reference sequence). This CDR3 has 14 amino acids. Trimming shortened V by 3 bases and J by 2 bases, and 10 bases separated the two germline ends. This chain's CDR3 is CASSFTGVNYGYTF. CDR3 coding DNA: TGTGCCAGCAGTTTCACAGGAGTAAACTATGGCTACACCTTC.

The chain uses TRBV9 and TRBJ2-7; D unresolved. This CDR3 comprises 15 residues. Germline-derived CDR1 and CDR2 are SGDLS and YYNGEE. Between the trimmed V and J ends, which lost 0 bases and 2 bases, there was a span of 12 bases. The CDR3 DNA follows: TGTGCCAGCAGCGTAGAAGATAGCCTCACCTACGAGCAGTACTTC. Translating it yields CASSVEDSLTYEQYF.

The CDR3 DNA is TGTGCCTGGAGTGTAACCAGGACTAGCCGGCCAGATACGCAGTATTTT. Residues: CAWSVTRTSRPDTQYF. J is TRBJ2-3 and V is TRBV30; 8 bases line up with TRBD2. The CDR3 has 16 amino acids. V trimming: 0 bases; J trimming: 4 bases; junction bases outside the gene matches: 9. Germline-derived CDR1 and CDR2 are GTSNPN and SVGIG (reference sequence). Full variable domain (rest looked up from reference TRBV30 and TRBJ2-3): SQTIHQWPATLVQPVGSPLSLECTVEGTSNPNLYWYRQAAGRGLQLLFYSVGIGQISSEVPQNLSASRPQDRQFILSSKKLLLSDSGFYLCAWSVTRTSRPDTQYFGPGTRLTVL.

This chain connects TRBV29-1 to TRBJ2-1; 10 bases are a match to TRBD2. The V gene end was trimmed by 0 bases and the J gene end by 6 bases; junction bases not matched to a gene: 5. The germline gives CDR1 SQVTM, CDR2 ANQGSEA. The CDR3 length is 15 residues. The CDR3 coding sequence is TGCAGCGTTGAAGATTGGGCTAGCGGGAGCAATGAGCAGTTCTTC. Protein product: CSVEDWASGSNEQFF.

V and J are TRBV29-1 and TRBJ2-7, with a weak D call TRBD2 (5 bases). This CDR3 region has 16 residues. Germline V lookup: CDR1 SQVTM, CDR2 ANQGSEA. V was trimmed by 1 base and J by 3 bases, leaving 19 bases between them. The CDR3 loop is CSVEVGNRGTYYEQYF. DNA for the CDR3: TGCAGCGTTGAAGTGGGTAATCGGGGTACCTACTACGAGCAGTACTTC.

The chain combines TRBV7-6 with TRBJ2-7; D possibly corresponds to TRBD2 (6 bases). The ends were cut back, 5 bases at V and 5 bases at J, with 22 bases in the middle. In germline, CDR1 is SGHVS, CDR2 FNYEAQ. There are 16 residues in the CDR3. The CDR3 here is CASSPAFGGVMDEQYF. CDR3 nucleotides: TGTGCCAGCAGCCCGGCCTTCGGCGGGGTTATGGACGAGCAGTACTTC.

CDR3 nucleotide sequence: TGCGCCAGCAGCTCGGGACAGGGGGCCCATGAGCAGTTCTTC. Translation gives CASSSGQGAHEQFF. This chain connects TRBV5-1 to TRBJ2-1, with 12 bases lining up with TRBD1. This CDR3 contains 14 residues. Germline V gene lookup returns CDR1 SGHRS and CDR2 YFSETQ. V lost 3 bases and J lost 8; bases outside the gene matches: 3.

In DNA, the CDR3 is TGTGCCAGTAAAGGGGGCAGGGAGACAGATACGCAGTATTTT. It specifies CASKGGRETDTQYF. The rearrangement joins TRBV19 to TRBJ2-3, with TRBD1 matching over 7 bases. The V gene end was trimmed by 7 bases and the J gene end by 3 bases; junction bases not matched to a gene: 7. Germline CDR1 LNHDA, CDR2 SQIVND (reference sequence). The CDR3 has 14 residues.

The V gene is TRBV23-1, the J gene TRBJ1-2; 7 bases map to TRBD1. TRBV23-1 is treated as an ORF (open reading frame) with a function not yet certain. The CDR3 sequence is 16 residues long. Trimming removed 2 bases from V and 4 bases from J; junction bases left unmatched: 10. The CDR3 nucleotides are TGCGCCAGCAGTCAAGCCCAATCAGGGGACAGCTATGGCTACACCTTC. It specifies CASSQAQSGDSYGYTF.

This chain links TRBV5-4 with TRBJ2-2; TRBD1 might be the D (6 bases). CDR1 and CDR2 from the germline V gene are SGHNT and YYREEE (reference sequence). V lost 1 base, J lost 6 bases, and 16 bases lay in between. This CDR3 region has 16 residues. The CDR3 region has the DNA TGTGCCAGCAGCTTGAGTAGTACAGGGACCCCCGGGGAGCTGTTTTTT. This gives the protein CASSLSSTGTPGELFF.

The chain is built from TRBV5-1 and TRBJ2-7; 9 positions match TRBD1. V was pared by 4 bases and J by 3 bases, with 14 bases of the junction left unmatched. There are 17 residues in the CDR3. Germline V gene sequence: CDR1 SGHRS, CDR2 YFSETQ. CDR3 protein: CASSIDIAGTGNYEQYF. Written as DNA, the CDR3 is TGCGCCAGCAGCATAGATATCGCCGGGACAGGGAACTACGAGCAGTACTTC.

The DNA for the CDR3 is TGCAGTGCCTCTCGGGTGGGCGAGCAGTACTTC. Encoded protein: CSASRVGEQYF. The chain uses TRBV20-1 and TRBJ2-7; no firm D call. Germline-derived CDR1 and CDR2 are DFQATT and SNEGSKA (reference sequence). V lost 6 bases and J lost 6, with 12 bases in between. The CDR3 runs 11 residues.

As regards this clone: At one of its ends the junction is not consistent with the germline gene, which may arise from a read error. The rearrangement uses TRBV4-2 and TRBJ2-2; D might be TRBD2 (5 bases). The CDR3 contains 18 residues. CDR1 is LGHNA, CDR2 YNFKEQ, per germline. The CDR3 DNA sequence: TGTGCCAACAGCCAAGGGAGCCTAAGAATCGCGAACACCGGGGAGCTGTTTTTT. It encodes CANSQGSLRIANTGELFF.

The rearrangement joins TRBV7-2 to TRBJ2-5; D ambiguous. V was shortened by 1 base and J by 2 bases, with 8 bases between the two germline ends. The CDR3 loop spans 14 amino acids. Germline V gene lookup returns CDR1 SGHTA and CDR2 FQGNSA. CDR3 in amino acids: CASSLGASQETQYF. CDR3 in DNA: TGTGCCAGCAGCTTAGGGGCTTCACAAGAGACCCAGTACTTC. The complete variable domain, with remaining parts taken from reference TRBV7-2 and TRBJ2-5, reads GAGVSQSPSNKVTEKGKDVELRCDPISGHTALYWYRQSLGQGLEFLIYFQGNSAPDKSGLPSDRFSAERTGGSVSTLTIQRTQQEDSAVYLCASSLGASQETQYFGPGTRLLVL.